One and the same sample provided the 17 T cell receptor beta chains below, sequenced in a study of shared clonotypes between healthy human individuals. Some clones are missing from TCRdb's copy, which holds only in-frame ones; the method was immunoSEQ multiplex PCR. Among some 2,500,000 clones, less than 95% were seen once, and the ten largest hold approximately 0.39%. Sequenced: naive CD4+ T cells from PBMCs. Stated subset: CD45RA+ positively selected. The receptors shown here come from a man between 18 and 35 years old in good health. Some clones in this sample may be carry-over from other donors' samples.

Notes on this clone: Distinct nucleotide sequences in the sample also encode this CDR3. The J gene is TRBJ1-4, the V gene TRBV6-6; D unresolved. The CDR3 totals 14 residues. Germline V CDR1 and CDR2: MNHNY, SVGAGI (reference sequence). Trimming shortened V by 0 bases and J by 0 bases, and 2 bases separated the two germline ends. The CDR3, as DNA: TGTGCCAGCAGTTACTCCGCAACTAATGAAAAACTGTTTTTT. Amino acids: CASSYSATNEKLFF.

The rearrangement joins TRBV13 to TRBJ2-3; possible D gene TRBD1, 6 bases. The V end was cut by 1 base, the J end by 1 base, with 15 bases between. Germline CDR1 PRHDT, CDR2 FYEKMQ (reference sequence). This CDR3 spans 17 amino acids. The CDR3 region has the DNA TGTGCCAGCAGCTTAGTCAGGGGTACGGTCGGCACAGATACGCAGTATTTT. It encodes CASSLVRGTVGTDTQYF.

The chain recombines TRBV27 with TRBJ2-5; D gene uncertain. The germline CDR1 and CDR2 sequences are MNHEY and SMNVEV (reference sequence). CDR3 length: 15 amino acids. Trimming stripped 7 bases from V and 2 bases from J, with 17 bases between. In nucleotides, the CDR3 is TGTGCCAGCACTCTTCACGGAATCCGACAAGAGACCCAGTACTTC. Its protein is CASTLHGIRQETQYF.

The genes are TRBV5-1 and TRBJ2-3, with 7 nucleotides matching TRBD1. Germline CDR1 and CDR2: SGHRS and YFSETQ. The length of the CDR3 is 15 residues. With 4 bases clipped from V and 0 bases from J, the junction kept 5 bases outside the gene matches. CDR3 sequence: CASSQGTASTDTQYF. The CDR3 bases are TGCGCCAGCAGCCAAGGGACAGCTAGCACAGATACGCAGTATTTT.

The CDR3: CASSLDTPDTQYF. The CDR3 DNA reads as TGCGCCAGCAGCTTGGACACCCCAGATACGCAGTATTTT. The gene calls are TRBV5-1 and TRBJ2-3; D unclear. CDR1 is SGHRS, CDR2 YFSETQ, per germline. The CDR3 runs 13 residues. Trimming pared 0 bases from V and 4 bases from J, leaving 6 bases between.

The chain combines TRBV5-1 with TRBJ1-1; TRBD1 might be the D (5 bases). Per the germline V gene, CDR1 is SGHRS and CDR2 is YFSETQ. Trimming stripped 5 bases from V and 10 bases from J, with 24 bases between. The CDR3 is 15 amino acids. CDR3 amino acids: CASRTGTGDISGAFF. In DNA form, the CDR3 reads TGCGCCAGCAGAACCGGGACCGGGGATATCAGCGGAGCTTTCTTT. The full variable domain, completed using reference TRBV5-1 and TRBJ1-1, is KAGVTQTPRYLIKTRGQQVTLSCSPISGHRSVSWYQQTPGQGLQFLFEYFSETQRNKGNFPGRFSGRQFSNSRSEMNVSTLELGDSALYLCASRTGTGDISGAFFGQGTRLTVV.

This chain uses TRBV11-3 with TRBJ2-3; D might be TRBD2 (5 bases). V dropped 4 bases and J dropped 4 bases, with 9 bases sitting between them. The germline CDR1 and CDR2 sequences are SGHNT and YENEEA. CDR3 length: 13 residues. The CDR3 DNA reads TGTGCCAGCAGCTCCCGACTATCAGATACGCAGTATTTT. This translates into CASSSRLSDTQYF.

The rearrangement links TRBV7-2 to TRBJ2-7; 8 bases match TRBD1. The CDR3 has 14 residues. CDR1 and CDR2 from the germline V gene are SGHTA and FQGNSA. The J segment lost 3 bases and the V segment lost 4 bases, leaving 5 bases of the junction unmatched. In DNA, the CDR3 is TGTGCCAGCAGCTCGGACAGGGCCAACTACGAGCAGTACTTC. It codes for CASSSDRANYEQYF. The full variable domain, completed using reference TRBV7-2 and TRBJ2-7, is GAGVSQSPSNKVTEKGKDVELRCDPISGHTALYWYRQSLGQGLEFLIYFQGNSAPDKSGLPSDRFSAERTGGSVSTLTIQRTQQEDSAVYLCASSSDRANYEQYFGPGTRLTVT.

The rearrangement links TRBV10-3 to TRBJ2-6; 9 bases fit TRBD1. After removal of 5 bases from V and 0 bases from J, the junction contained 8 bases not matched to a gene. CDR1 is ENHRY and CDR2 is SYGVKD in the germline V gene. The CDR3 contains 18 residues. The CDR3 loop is CAISKGQGTTSGANVLTF. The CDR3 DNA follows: TGTGCCATCAGTAAGGGACAGGGAACGACCTCTGGGGCCAACGTCCTGACTTTC.

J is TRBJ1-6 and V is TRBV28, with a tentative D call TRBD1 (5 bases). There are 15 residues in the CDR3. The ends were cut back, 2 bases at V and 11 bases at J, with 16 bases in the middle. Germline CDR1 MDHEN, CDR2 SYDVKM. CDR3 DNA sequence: TGTGCCAGCAGTTTAAGGAGAAGGAGGGGAACACCCCTCCACTTT. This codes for CASSLRRRRGTPLHF.

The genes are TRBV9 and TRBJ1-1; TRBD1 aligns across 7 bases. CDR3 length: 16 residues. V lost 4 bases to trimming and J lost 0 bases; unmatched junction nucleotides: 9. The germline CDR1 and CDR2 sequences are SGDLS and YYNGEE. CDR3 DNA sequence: TGTGCCAGCAGCCCAGGGACAGCTCGTATGAACACTGAAGCTTTCTTT. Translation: CASSPGTARMNTEAFF.

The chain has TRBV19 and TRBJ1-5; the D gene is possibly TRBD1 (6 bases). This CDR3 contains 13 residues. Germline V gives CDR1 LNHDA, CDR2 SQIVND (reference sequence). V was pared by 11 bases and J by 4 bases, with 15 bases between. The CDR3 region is CAVQGGINQPQHF. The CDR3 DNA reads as TGTGCCGTACAGGGTGGGATAAATCAGCCCCAGCATTTT.

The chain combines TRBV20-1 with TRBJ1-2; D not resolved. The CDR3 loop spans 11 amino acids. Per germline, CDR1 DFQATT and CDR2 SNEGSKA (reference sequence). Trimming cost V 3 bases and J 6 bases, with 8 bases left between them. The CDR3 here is CSASLSDGYTF. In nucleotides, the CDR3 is TGCAGTGCTAGTCTGTCAGATGGCTACACCTTC.

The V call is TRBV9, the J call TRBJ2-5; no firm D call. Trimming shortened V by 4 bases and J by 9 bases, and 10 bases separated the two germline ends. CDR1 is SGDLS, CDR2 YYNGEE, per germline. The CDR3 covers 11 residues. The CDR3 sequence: CASSPRAPQYF. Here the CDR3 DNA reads TGTGCCAGCAGCCCCCGGGCTCCCCAGTACTTC.

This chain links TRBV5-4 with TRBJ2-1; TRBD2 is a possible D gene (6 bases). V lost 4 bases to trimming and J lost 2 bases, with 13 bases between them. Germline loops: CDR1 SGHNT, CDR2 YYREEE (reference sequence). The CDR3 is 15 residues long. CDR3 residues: CASSTGVSPYNEQFF. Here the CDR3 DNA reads TGTGCCAGCAGCACGGGGGTCTCCCCCTACAATGAGCAGTTCTTC.

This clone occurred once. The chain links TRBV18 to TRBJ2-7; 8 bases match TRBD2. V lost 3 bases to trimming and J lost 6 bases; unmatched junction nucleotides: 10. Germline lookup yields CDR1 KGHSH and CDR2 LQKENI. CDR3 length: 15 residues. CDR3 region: CASSPTSGTFFEQYF. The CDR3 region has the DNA TGTGCCAGCTCACCCACTAGCGGAACCTTTTTCGAGCAGTACTTC.

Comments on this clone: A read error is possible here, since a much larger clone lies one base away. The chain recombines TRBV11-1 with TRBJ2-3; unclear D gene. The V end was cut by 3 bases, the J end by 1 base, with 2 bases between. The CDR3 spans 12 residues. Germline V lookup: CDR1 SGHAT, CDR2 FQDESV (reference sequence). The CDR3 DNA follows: TGTGCCAGCAGCTTGGGCACAGATACGCAGTATTTT. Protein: CASSLGTDTQYF.